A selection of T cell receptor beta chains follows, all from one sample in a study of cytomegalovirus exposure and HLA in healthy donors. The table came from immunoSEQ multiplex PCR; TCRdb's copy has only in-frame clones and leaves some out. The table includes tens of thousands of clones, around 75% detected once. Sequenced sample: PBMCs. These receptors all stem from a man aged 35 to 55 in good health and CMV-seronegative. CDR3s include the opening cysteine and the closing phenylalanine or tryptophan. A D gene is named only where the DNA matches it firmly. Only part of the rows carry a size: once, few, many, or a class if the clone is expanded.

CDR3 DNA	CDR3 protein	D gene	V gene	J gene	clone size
TGCAGCGTTGTTCTAGCCGAGATTAATCAGCCCCAGCATTTT	CSVVLAEINQPQHF	-	TRBV29-1	TRBJ1-5	-
TGTGCCAGCAGTGAAGCGGGGGGCGGGACAGGGCCCCAGCATTTT	CASSEAGGGTGPQHF	TRBD1	TRBV6-1	TRBJ1-5	-
TGTGCCACCAGCAGAGAGGTCCAAGCGAAGTCGTTCTTC	CATSREVQAKSFF	-	TRBV15	TRBJ2-1	-
TGTGCCAGCAGTGAGTCCGGGACAGGGGTGATTGAGCAGTTCTTC	CASSESGTGVIEQFF	TRBD1	TRBV6-1	TRBJ2-1	-
TGTGCCAGCAGCACCGGACAGGTTACAGATACGCAGTATTTT	CASSTGQVTDTQYF	TRBD1	TRBV7-3	TRBJ2-3	-
TGTGCCAGCAGTTTGGCCGGGACAGGGAACACTGAAGCTTTCTTT	CASSLAGTGNTEAFF	TRBD1	TRBV6-1	TRBJ1-1	-
TGTGCCAGCGGGGCGGGGGGTATCATCACTGAAGCTTTCTTT	CASGAGGIITEAFF	-	TRBV9	TRBJ1-1	-
TGCGCCAGCAGCGCAAGGACAGGGAGCGCCCAAGAGACCCAGTACTTC	CASSARTGSAQETQYF	TRBD1	TRBV5-1	TRBJ2-5	-
TGTGCCAGCAGGCTAGCGGGGGGGCCCAGTGAGCAGTTCTTC	CASRLAGGPSEQFF	TRBD2	TRBV25-1	TRBJ2-1	-
TGTGCCAGCAGTTCAGGGGCCGGGTTCTACGAGCAGTACTTC	CASSSGAGFYEQYF	-	TRBV5-6	TRBJ2-7	-
TGCAGCGCCCGACTAGCGGGAGCGATCGAGCAGTACTTC	CSARLAGAIEQYF	TRBD2	TRBV29-1	TRBJ2-7	-
TGTGTCAGCAGTTTATTCTCCCGGCGGGGGCGCACGGAGGAGCAGTACTTC	CVSSLFSRRGRTEEQYF	-	TRBV28	TRBJ2-7	-
TGTGCCAGCTCACCTAAGGAGGGTACGATGAATTCACCCCTCCACTTT	CASSPKEGTMNSPLHF	-	TRBV18	TRBJ1-6	few
TGTGCCAGCAGCTTGGCCGGGGTCAGTAACTATGGCTACACCTTC	CASSLAGVSNYGYTF	-	TRBV5-6	TRBJ1-2	-
TGTGCCAGCAGTCTACAGGGTGGCTATGGCTACACCTTC	CASSLQGGYGYTF	-	TRBV28	TRBJ1-2	-
TGCGCCAGCAGCCAAGTCCGGTTGAGAAATGAGCAGTTCTTC	CASSQVRLRNEQFF	-	TRBV4-1	TRBJ2-1	-
TGTGCCAGCAGCTTAGTATCGGTGGACGGGATGAACACTGAAGCTTTCTTT	CASSLVSVDGMNTEAFF	-	TRBV13	TRBJ1-1	-
TGTGCCAGCAGGACAAGGGGGGGAGGAGAAAAACTGTTTTTT	CASRTRGGGEKLFF	-	TRBV28	TRBJ1-4	-
TGCGCCAGCAGCCAGGGGACTAGAGAGACCCAGTACTTC	CASSQGTRETQYF	TRBD2	TRBV10-2	TRBJ2-5	-
TGTGCCATCGCAGGACAGGGGAAGTCTGAAGCTTTCTTT	CAIAGQGKSEAFF	TRBD1	TRBV10-3	TRBJ1-1	few